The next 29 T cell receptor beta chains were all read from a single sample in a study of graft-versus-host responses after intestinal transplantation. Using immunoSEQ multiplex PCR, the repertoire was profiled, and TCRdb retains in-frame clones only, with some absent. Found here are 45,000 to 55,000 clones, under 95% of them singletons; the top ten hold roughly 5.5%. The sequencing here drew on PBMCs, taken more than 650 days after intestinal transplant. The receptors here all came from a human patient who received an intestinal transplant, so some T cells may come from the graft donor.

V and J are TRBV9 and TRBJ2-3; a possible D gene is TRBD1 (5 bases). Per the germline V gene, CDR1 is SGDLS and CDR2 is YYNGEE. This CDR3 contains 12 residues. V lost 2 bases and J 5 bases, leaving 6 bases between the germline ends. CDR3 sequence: CASSVGRDTQYF. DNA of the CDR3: TGTGCCAGCAGCGTGGGGCGAGATACGCAGTATTTT.

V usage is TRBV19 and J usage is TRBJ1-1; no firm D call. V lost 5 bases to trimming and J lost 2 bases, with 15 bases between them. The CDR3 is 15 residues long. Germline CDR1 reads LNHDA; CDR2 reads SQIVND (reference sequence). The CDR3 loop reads CASSFSTWANTEAFF. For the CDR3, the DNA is TGTGCCAGTAGTTTCTCGACCTGGGCTAACACTGAAGCTTTCTTT.

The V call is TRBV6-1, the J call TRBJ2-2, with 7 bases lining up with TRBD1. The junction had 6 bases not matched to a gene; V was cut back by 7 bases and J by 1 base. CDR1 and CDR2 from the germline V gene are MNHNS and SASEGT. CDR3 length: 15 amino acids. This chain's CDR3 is CASTLDRRNTGELFF. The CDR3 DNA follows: TGTGCCAGCACCCTGGACAGGAGGAACACCGGGGAGCTGTTTTTT.

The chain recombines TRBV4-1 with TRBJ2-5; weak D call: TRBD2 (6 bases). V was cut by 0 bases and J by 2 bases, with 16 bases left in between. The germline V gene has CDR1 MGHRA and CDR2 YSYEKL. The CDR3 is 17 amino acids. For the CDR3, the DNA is TGCGCCAGCAGCCAAGATGGGGTAGCGGATAAACAAGAGACCCAGTACTTC. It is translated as CASSQDGVADKQETQYF.

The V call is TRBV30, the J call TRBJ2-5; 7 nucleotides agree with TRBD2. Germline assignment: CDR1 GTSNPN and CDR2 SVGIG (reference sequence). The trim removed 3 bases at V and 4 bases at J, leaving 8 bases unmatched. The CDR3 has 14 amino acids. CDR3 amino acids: CAWSPGGGLETQYF. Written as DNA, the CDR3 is TGTGCCTGGAGCCCGGGGGGAGGCTTAGAGACCCAGTACTTC.

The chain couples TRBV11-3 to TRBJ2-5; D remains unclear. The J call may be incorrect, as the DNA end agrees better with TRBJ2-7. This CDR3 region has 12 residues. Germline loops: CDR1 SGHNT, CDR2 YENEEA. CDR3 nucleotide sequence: TGTGCCAGCAGCTCCCCGGCGGACGAGCAGTACTTC. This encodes CASSSPADEQYF.

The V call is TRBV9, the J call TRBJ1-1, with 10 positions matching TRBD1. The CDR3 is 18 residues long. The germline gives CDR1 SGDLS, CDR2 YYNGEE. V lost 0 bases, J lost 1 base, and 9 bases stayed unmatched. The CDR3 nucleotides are TGTGCCAGCAGCGTAGGGGCTGGGACAGGGGTCAGGAACACTGAAGCTTTCTTT. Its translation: CASSVGAGTGVRNTEAFF.

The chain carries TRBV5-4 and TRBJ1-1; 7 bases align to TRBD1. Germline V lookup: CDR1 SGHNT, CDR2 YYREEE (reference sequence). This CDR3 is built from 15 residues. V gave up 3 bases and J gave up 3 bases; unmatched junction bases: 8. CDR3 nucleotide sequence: TGTGCCAGCAGCTCCGTAGGACAGGCTCACACTGAAGCTTTCTTT. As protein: CASSSVGQAHTEAFF. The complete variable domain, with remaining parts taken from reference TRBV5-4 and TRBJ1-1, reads ETGVTQSPTHLIKTRGQQVTLRCSSQSGHNTVSWYQQALGQGPQFIFQYYREEENGRGNFPPRFSGLQFPNYSSELNVNALELDDSALYLCASSSVGQAHTEAFFGQGTRLTVV.

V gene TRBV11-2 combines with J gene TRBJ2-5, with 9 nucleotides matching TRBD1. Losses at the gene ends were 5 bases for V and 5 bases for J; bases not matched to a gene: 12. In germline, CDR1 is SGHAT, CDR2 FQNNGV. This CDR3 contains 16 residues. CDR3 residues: CASSRRAGTGFETQYF. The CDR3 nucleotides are TGTGCCAGCAGCCGCCGAGCCGGGACAGGGTTTGAGACCCAGTACTTC.

The CDR3 DNA reads TGTGCCAGCAGCCCCCCCGGGGTGTCGGCAACTAATGAAAAACTGTTTTTT. It is translated as CASSPPGVSATNEKLFF. The chain employs TRBV7-9 and TRBJ1-4; no clear D gene. Germline V CDR1 and CDR2: SEHNR, FQNEAQ (reference sequence). V dropped 5 bases and J dropped 0 bases, with 16 bases sitting between them. The CDR3 extends over 17 amino acids.

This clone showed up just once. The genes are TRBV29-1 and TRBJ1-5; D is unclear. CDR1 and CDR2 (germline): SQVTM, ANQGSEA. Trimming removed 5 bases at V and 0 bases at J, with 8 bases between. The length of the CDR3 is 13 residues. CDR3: CSVTGDSNQPQHF. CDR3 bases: TGCAGCGTTACCGGAGATAGCAATCAGCCCCAGCATTTT. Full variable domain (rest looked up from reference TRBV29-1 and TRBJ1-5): SAVISQKPSRDICQRGTSLTIQCQVDSQVTMMFWYRQQPGQSLTLIATANQGSEATYESGFVIDKFPISRPNLTFSTLTVSNMSPEDSSIYLCSVTGDSNQPQHFGDGTRLSIL.

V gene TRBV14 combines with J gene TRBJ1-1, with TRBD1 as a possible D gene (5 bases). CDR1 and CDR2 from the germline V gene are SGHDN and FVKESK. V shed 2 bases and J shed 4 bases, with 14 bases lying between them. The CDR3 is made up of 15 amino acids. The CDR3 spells CASSQWILGGTEAFF. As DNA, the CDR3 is TGTGCCAGCAGCCAATGGATATTGGGGGGCACTGAAGCTTTCTTT.

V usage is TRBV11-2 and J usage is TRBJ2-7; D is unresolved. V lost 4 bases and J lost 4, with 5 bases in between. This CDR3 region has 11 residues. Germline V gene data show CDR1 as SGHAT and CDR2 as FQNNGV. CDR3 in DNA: TGTGCCAGCAGCTACAGATACGAGCAGTACTTC. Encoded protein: CASSYRYEQYF.

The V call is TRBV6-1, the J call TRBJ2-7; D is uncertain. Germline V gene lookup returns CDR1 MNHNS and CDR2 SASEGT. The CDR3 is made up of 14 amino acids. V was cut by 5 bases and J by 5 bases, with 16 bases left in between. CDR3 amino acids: CASSYGQVAHEQYF. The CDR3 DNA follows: TGTGCCAGCAGTTATGGGCAGGTCGCCCACGAGCAGTACTTC.

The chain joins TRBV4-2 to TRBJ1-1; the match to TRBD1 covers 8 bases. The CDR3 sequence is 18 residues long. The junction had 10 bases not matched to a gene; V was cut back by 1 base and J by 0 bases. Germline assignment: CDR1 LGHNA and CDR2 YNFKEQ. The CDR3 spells CASSQGAWTGFMNTEAFF. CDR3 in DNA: TGTGCCAGCAGCCAAGGTGCCTGGACAGGGTTCATGAACACTGAAGCTTTCTTT.

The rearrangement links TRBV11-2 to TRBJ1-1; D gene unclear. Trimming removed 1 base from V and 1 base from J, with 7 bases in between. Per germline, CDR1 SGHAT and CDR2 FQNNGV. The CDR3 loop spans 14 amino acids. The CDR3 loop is CASSLGGGNTEAFF. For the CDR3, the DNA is TGTGCCAGCAGCTTAGGGGGTGGGAACACTGAAGCTTTCTTT.

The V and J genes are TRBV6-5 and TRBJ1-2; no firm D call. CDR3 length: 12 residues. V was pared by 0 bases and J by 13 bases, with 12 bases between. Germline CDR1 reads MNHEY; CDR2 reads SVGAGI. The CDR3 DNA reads TGTGCCAGCAGTTACTCCGGCAGCTCTTGCACCTTC. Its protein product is CASSYSGSSCTF.

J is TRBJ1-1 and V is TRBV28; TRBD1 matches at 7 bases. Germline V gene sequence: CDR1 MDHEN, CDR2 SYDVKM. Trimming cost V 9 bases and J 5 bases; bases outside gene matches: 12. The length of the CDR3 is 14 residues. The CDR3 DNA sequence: TGTGCCAGTAGACAACAGGGGCGGCGGACTGAAGCTTTCTTT. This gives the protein CASRQQGRRTEAFF. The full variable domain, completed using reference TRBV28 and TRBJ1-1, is DVKVTQSSRYLVKRTGEKVFLECVQDMDHENMFWYRQDPGLGLRLIYFSYDVKMKEKGDIPEGYSVSREKKERFSLILESASTNQTSMYLCASRQQGRRTEAFFGQGTRLTVV.

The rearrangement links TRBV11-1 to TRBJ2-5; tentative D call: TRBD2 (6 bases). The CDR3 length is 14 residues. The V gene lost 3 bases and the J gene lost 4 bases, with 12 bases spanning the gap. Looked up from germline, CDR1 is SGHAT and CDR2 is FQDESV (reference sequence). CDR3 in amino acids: CASSFLEGRETQYF. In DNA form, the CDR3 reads TGTGCCAGCAGCTTCCTGGAGGGCCGAGAGACCCAGTACTTC.

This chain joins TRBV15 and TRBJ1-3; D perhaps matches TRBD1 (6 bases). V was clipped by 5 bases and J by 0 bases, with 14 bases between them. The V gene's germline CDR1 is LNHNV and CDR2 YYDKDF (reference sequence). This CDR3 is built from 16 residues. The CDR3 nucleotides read TGTGCCACCAGCTCTCGAGGGGGGCTCTCTGGAAACACCATATATTTT. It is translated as CATSSRGGLSGNTIYF.

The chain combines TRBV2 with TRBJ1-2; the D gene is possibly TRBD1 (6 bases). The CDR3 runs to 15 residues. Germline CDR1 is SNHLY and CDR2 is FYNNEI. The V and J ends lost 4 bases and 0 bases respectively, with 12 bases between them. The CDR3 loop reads CASSGETGTNYGYTF. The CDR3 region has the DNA TGTGCCAGCAGTGGGGAGACAGGAACTAACTATGGCTACACCTTC.

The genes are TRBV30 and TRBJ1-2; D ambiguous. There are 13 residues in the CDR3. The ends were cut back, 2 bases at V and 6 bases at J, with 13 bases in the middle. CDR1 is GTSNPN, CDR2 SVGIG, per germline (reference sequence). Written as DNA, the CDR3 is TGTGCCTGGAGTTGGGCGGGTTCGGATGGCTACACCTTC. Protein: CAWSWAGSDGYTF.

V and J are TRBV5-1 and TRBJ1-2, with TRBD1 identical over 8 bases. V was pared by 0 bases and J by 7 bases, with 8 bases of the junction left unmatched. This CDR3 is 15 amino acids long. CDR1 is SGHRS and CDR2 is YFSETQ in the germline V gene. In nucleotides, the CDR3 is TGCGCCAGCAGCTTGGGGACAGGGACTTCGGGTGGCTACACCTTC. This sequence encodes CASSLGTGTSGGYTF.

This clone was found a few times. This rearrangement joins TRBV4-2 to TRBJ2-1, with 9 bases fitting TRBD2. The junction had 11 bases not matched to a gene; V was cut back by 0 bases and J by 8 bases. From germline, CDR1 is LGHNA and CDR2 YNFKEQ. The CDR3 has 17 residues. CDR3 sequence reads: CASSQDHRGGGADEQFF. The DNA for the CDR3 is TGTGCCAGCAGCCAAGATCACCGGGGCGGGGGGGCGGATGAGCAGTTCTTC.

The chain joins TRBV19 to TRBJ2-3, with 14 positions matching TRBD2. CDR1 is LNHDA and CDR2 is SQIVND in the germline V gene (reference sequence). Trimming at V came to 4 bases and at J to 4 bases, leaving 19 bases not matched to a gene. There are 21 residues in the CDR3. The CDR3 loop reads CASSTPFAQGTSGGYADTQYF. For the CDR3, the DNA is TGTGCCAGTAGTACCCCTTTCGCGCAGGGGACTAGCGGGGGTTACGCAGATACGCAGTATTTT. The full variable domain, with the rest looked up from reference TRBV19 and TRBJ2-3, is DGGITQSPKYLFRKEGQNVTLSCEQNLNHDAMYWYRQDPGQGLRLIYYSQIVNDFQKGDIAEGYSVSREKKESFPLTVTSAQKNPTAFYLCASSTPFAQGTSGGYADTQYFGPGTRLTVL.

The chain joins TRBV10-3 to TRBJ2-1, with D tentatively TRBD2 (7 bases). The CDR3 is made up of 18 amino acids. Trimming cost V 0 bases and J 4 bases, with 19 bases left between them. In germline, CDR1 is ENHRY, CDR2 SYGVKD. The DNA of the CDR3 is TGTGCCATCAGTGAGTCCGAGGCGGGGGCCGCCCTGTACAATGAGCAGTTCTTC. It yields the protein CAISESEAGAALYNEQFF.

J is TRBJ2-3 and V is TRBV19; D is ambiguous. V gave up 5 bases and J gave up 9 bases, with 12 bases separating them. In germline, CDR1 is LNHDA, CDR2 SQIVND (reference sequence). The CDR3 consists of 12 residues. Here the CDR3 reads CASSVGASTQYF. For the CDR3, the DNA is TGTGCCAGTAGTGTTGGCGCATCCACGCAGTATTTT. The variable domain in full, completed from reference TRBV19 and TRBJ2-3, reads DGGITQSPKYLFRKEGQNVTLSCEQNLNHDAMYWYRQDPGQGLRLIYYSQIVNDFQKGDIAEGYSVSREKKESFPLTVTSAQKNPTAFYLCASSVGASTQYFGPGTRLTVL.

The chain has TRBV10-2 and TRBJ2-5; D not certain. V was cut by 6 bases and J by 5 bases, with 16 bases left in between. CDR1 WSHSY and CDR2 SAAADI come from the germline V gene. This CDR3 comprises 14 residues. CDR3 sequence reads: CASSDGWSYETQYF. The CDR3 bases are TGCGCCAGCAGCGACGGATGGTCGTATGAGACCCAGTACTTC.

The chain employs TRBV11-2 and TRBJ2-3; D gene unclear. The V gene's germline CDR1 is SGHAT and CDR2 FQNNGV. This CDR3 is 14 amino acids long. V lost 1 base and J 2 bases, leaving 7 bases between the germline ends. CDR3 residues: CASSLAPLTDTQYF. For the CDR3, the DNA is TGTGCCAGCAGCTTAGCGCCGCTCACAGATACGCAGTATTTT.